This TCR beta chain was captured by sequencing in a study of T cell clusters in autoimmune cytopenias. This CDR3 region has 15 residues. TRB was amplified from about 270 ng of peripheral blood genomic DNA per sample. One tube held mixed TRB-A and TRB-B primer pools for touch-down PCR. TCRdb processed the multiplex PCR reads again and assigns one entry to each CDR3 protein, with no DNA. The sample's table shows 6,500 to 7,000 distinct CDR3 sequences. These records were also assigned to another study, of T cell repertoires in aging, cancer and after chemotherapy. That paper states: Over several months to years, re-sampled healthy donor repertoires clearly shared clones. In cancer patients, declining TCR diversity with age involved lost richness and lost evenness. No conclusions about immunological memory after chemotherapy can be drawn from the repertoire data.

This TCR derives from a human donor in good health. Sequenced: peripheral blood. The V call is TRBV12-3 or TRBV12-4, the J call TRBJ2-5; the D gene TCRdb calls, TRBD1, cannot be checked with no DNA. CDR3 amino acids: CASSFAQGTKETQYF.